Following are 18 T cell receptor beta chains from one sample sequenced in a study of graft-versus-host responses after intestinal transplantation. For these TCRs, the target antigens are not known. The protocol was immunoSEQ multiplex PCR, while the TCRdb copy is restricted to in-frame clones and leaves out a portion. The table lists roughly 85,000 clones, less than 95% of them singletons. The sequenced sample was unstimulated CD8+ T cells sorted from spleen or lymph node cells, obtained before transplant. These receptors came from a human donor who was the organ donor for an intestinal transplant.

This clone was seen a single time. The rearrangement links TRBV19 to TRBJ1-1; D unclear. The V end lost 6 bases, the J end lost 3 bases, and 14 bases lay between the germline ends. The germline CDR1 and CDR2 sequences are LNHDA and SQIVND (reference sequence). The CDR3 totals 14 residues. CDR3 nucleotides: TGTGCCAGTAGCCCATCTGTTTCACACACTGAAGCTTTCTTT. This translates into CASSPSVSHTEAFF.

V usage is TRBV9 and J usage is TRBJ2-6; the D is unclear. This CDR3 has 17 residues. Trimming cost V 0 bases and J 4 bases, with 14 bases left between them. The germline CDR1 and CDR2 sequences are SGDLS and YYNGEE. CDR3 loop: CASSVALSTPGANVLTF. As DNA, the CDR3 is TGTGCCAGCAGCGTAGCTCTTTCGACCCCCGGGGCCAACGTCCTGACTTTC.

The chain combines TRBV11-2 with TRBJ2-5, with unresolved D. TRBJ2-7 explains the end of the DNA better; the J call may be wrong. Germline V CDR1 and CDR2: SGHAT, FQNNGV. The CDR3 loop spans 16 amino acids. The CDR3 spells CASSPRFPGSSYEQYF. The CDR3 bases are TGTGCCAGCAGCCCCCGGTTCCCAGGTAGCTCCTACGAGCAGTACTTC.

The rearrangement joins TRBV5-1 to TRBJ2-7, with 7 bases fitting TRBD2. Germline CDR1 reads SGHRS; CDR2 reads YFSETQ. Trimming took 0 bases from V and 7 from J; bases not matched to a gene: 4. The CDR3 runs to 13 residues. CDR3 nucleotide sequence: TGCGCCAGCAGCTTGGGGTCCGGGAGGGAGCAGTACTTC. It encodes CASSLGSGREQYF.

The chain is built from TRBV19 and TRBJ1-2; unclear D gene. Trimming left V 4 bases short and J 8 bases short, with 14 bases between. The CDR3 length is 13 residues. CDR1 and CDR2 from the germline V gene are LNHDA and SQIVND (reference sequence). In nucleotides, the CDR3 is TGTGCCAGTAGTAAGGAGACACCTGGGGGCTACACCTTC. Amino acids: CASSKETPGGYTF.

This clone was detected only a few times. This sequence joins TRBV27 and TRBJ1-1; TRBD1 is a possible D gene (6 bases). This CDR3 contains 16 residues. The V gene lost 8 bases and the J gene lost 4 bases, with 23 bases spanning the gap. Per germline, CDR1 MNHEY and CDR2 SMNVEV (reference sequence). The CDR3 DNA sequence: TGTGCCAGCGGGGGGACACTGGTAGGTTGGGGCACTGAAGCTTTCTTT. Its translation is CASGGTLVGWGTEAFF.

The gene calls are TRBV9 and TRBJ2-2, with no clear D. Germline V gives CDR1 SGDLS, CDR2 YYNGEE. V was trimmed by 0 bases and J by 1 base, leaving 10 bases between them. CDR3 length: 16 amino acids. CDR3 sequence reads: CASSVEISGNTGELFF. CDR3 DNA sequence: TGTGCCAGCAGCGTAGAAATTAGTGGGAACACCGGGGAGCTGTTTTTT.

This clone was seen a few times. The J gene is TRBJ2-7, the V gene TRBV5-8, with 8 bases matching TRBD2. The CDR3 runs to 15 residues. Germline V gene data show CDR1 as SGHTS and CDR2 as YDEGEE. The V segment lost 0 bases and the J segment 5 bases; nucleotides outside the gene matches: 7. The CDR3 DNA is TGTGCCAGCAGCTTGGCAAGCGGGAGCTCAAACGAGCAGTACTTC. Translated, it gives CASSLASGSSNEQYF. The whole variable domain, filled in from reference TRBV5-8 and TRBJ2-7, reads EAGVTQSPTHLIKTRGQQATLRCSPISGHTSVYWYQQALGLGLQFLLWYDEGEERNRGNFPPRFSGRQFPNYSSELNVNALELEDSALYLCASSLASGSSNEQYFGPGTRLTVT.

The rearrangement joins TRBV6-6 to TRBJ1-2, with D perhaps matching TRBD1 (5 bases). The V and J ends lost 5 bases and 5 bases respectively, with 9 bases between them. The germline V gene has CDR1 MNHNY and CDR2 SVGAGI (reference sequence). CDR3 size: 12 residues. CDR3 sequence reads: CASSGGEYGYTF. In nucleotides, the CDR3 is TGTGCCAGCAGTGGGGGGGAATATGGCTACACCTTC.

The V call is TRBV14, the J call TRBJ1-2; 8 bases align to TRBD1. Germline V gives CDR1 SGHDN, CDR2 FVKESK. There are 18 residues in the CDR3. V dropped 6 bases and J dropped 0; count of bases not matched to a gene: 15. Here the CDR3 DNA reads TGTGCCAGCAGACCTGACCAGGGGGCTATTCCACCTAACTATGGCTACACCTTC. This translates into CASRPDQGAIPPNYGYTF.

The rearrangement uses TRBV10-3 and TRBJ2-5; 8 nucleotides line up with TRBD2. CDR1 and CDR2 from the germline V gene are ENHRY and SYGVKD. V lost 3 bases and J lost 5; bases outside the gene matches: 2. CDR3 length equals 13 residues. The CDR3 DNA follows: TGTGCCATCAGTGAAAGCGGGAGTGAGACCCAGTACTTC. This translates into CAISESGSETQYF.

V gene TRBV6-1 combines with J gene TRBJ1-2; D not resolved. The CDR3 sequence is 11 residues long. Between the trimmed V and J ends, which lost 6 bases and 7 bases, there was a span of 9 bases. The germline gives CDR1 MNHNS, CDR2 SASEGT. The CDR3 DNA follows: TGTGCCAGCAGGACCTGGTCTGGCTACACCTTC. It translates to CASRTWSGYTF.

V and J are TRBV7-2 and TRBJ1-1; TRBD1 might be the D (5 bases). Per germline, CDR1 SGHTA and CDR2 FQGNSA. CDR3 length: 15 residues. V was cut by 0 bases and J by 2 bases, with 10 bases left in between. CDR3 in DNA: TGTGCCAGCAGCTTAGCAAGGGGTTTAAACACTGAAGCTTTCTTT. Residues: CASSLARGLNTEAFF.

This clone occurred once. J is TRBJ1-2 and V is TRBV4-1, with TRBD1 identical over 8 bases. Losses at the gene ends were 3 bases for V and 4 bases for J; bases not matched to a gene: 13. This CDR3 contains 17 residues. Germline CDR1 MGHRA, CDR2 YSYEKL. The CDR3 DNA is TGCGCCAGCAGCCAGCACACCGGGACAGGCTCTTCCTATGGCTACACCTTC. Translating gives CASSQHTGTGSSYGYTF.

The CDR3 DNA reads as TGTGCCAGCAGCTTCACTCTAGTCCCCTACGAGCAGTACTTC. Its protein product is CASSFTLVPYEQYF. The chain employs TRBV11-2 and TRBJ2-7; no reliable D call. The CDR3 runs to 14 residues. The V gene's germline CDR1 is SGHAT and CDR2 FQNNGV. The V end was cut by 3 bases, the J end by 2 bases, with 11 bases between. The full variable domain, completed using reference TRBV11-2 and TRBJ2-7, is EAGVAQSPRYKIIEKRQSVAFWCNPISGHATLYWYQQILGQGPKLLIQFQNNGVVDDSQLPKDRFSAERLKGVDSTLKIQPAKLEDSAVYLCASSFTLVPYEQYFGPGTRLTVT.

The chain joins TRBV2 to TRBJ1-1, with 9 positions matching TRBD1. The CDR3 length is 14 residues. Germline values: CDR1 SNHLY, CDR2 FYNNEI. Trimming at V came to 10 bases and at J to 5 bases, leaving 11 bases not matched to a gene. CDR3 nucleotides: TGTGCCACCCAAACGACAGGGGGGGGGACTGAAGCTTTCTTT. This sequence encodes CATQTTGGGTEAFF.

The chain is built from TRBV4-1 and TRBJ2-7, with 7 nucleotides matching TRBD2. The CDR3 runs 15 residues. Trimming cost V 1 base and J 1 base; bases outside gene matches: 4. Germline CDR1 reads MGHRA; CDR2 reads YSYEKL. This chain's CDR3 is CASSQGGEGSYEQYF. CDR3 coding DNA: TGCGCCAGCAGCCAAGGTGGGGAGGGTTCCTACGAGCAGTACTTC.

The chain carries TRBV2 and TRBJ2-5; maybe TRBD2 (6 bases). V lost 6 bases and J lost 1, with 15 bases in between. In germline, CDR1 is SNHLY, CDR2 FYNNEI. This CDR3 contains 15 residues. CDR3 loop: CASRKDYTSQETQYF. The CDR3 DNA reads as TGTGCCAGCAGGAAGGACTACACGAGCCAAGAGACCCAGTACTTC.